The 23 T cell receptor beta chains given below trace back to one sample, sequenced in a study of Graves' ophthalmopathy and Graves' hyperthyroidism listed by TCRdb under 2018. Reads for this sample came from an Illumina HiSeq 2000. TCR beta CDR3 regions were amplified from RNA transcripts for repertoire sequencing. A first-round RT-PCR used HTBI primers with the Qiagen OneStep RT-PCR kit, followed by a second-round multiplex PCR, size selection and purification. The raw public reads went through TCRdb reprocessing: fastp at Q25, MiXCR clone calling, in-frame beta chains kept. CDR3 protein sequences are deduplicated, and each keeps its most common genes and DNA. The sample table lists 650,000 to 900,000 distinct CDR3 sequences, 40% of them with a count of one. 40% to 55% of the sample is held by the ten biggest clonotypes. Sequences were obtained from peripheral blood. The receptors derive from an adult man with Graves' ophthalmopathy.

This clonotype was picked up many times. The CDR3 bases are TGTGCCAGCAGCGTAGAAGATAGCAATCAGCCCCAGCATTTT. Translated, it gives CASSVEDSNQPQHF. The gene calls are TRBV9 and TRBJ1-5; D not resolved. CDR1 and CDR2 from the germline V gene are SGDLS and YYNGEE. With 0 bases removed from V and 0 bases from J, the gap between germline ends came to 4 bases. The CDR3 covers 14 residues.

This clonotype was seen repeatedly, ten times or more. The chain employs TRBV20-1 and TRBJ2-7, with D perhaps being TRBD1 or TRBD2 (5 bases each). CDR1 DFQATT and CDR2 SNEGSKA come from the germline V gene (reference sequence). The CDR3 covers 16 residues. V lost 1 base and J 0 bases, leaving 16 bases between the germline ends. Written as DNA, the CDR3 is TGCAGTGCTAGAGTGGGTTTTGGGACGTACTCCTACGAGCAGTACTTC. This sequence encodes CSARVGFGTYSYEQYF.

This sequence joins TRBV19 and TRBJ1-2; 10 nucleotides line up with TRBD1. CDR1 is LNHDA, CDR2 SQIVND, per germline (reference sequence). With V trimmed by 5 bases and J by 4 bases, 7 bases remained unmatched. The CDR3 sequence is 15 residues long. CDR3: CASSPRQGASYGYTF. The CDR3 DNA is TGTGCCAGTAGTCCGAGACAGGGGGCAAGCTATGGCTACACCTTC.

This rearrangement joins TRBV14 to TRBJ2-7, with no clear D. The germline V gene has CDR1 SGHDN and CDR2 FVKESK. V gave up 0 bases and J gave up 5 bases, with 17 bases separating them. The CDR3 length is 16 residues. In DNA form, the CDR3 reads TGTGCCAGCAGCCAAGAATACCTGGTCCAGCGAGACGAGCAGTACTTC. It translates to CASSQEYLVQRDEQYF.

The CDR3 DNA follows: TGCAGTGCTAGGGGCAGTGAATGGGATTACGAGCAGTACTTC. Translated: CSARGSEWDYEQYF. This rearrangement joins TRBV20-1 to TRBJ2-7; D gene ambiguous. The germline V gene has CDR1 DFQATT and CDR2 SNEGSKA (reference sequence). The CDR3 has 14 residues. The V end lost 3 bases, the J end lost 4 bases, and 16 bases lay between the germline ends.

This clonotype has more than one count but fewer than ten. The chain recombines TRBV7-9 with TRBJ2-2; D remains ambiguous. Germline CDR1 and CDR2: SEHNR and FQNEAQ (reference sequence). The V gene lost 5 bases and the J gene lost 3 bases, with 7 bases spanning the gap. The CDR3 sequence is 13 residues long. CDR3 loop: CASSRPYTGELFF. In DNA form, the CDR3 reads TGTGCCAGCAGCCGACCCTACACCGGGGAGCTGTTTTTT. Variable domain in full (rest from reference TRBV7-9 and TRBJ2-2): DTGVSQNPRHKITKRGQNVTFRCDPISEHNRLYWYRQTLGQGPEFLTYFQNEAQLEKSRLLSDRFSAERPKGSFSTLEIQRTEQGDSAMYLCASSRPYTGELFFGEGSRLTVL.

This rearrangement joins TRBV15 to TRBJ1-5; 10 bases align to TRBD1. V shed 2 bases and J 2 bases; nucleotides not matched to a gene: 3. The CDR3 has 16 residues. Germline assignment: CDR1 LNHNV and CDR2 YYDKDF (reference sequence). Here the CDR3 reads CATSRLGTGGNQPQHF. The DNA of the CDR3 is TGTGCCACCAGCAGACTAGGGACAGGGGGCAATCAGCCCCAGCATTTT.

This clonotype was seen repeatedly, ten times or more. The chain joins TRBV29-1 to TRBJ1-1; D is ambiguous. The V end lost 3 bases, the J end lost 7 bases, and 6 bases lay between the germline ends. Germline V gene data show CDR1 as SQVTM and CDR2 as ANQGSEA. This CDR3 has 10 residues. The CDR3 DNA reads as TGCAGCGTTGAGGACGGTGAAGCTTTCTTT. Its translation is CSVEDGEAFF.

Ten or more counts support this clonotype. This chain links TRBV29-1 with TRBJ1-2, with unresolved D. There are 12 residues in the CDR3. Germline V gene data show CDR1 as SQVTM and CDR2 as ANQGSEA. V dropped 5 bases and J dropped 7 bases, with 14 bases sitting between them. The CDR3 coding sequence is TGCAGCGTTCAGGACGGCGGGTCTGGCTACACCTTC. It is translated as CSVQDGGSGYTF.

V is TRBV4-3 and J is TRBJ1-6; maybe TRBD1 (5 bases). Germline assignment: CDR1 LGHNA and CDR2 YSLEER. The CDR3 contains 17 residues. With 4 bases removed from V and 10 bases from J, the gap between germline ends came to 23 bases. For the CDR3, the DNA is TGCGCCAGCAGCCCCTTCGGACGGGGTATCGGGGACTCACCCCTCCACTTT. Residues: CASSPFGRGIGDSPLHF.

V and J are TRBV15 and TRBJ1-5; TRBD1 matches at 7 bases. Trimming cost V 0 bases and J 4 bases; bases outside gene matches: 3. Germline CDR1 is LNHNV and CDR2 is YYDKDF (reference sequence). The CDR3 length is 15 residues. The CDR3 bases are TGTGCCACCAGCAGAGATGGACAGGAAAATCAGCCCCAGCATTTT. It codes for CATSRDGQENQPQHF.

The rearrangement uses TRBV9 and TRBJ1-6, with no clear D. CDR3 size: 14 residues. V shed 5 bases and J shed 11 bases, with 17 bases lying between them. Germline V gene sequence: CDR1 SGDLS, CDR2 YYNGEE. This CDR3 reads CASSLGRGVAPLHF. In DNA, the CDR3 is TGTGCCAGCAGTTTAGGGCGTGGTGTGGCACCCCTCCACTTT.

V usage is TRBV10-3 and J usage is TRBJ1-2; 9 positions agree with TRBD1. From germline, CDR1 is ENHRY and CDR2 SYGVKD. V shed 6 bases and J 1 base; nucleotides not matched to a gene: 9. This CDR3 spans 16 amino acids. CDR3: CAISPLQGALNYGYTF. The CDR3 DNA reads TGTGCCATCAGCCCCCTACAGGGGGCGCTTAACTATGGCTACACCTTC.

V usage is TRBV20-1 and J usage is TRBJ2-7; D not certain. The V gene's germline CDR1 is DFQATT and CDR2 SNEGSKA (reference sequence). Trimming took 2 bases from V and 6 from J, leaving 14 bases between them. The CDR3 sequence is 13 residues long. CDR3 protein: CSARTPGYSEQYF. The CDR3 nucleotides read TGCAGTGCTAGAACTCCTGGGTATAGCGAGCAGTACTTC.

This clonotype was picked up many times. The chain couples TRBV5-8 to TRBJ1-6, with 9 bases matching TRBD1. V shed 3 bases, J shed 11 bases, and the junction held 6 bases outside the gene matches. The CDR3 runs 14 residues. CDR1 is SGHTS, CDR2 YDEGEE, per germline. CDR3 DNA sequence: TGTGCCAGCAGCTCGACAGGGGGTCGGGCACCCCTCCACTTT. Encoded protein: CASSSTGGRAPLHF.

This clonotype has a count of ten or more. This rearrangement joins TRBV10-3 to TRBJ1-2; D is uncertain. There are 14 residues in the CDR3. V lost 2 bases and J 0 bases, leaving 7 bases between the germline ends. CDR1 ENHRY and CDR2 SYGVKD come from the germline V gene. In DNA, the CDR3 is TGTGCCATCAGTGAGGCCACTTCTAACTATGGCTACACCTTC. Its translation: CAISEATSNYGYTF.

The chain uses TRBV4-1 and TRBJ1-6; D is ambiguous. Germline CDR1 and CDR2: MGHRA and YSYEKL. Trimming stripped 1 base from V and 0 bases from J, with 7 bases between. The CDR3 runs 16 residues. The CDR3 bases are TGCGCCAGCAGCCAAGGAGGGAGCTCCTATAATTCACCCCTCCACTTT. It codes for CASSQGGSSYNSPLHF.

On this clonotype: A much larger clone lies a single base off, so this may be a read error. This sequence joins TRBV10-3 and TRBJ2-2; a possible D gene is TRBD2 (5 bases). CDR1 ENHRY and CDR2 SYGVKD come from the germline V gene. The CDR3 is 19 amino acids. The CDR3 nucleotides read TGTGCCATCAGTGAGCCCACTTTGATGGCCGGTGCGAACACCGGGGATCTGTTTTTT. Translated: CAISEPTLMAGANTGDLFF.

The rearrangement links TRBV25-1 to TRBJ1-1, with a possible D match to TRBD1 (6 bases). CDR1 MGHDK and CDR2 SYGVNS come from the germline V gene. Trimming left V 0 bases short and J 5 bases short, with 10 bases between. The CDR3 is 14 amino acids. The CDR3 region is CASSEYRGETEAFF. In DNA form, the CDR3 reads TGTGCCAGCAGTGAATACAGGGGAGAGACTGAAGCTTTCTTT. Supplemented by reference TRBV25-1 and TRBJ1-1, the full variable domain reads EADIYQTPRYLVIGTGKKITLECSQTMGHDKMYWYQQDPGMELHLIHYSYGVNSTEKGDLSSESTVSRIRTEHFPLTLESARPSHTSQYLCASSEYRGETEAFFGQGTRLTVV.

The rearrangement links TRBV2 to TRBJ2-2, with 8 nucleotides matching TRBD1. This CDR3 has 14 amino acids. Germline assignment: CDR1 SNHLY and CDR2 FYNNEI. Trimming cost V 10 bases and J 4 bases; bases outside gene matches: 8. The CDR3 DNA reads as TGTGCCACCCGGACAGGGCTTCGCACCGGGGAGCTGTTTTTT. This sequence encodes CATRTGLRTGELFF.

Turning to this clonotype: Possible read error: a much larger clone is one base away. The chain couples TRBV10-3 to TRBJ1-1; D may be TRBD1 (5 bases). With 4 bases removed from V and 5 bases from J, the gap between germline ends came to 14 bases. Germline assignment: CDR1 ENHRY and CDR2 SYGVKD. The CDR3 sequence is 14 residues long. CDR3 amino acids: CAISGSGVGTEAFF. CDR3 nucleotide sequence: TGTGCCATCAGTGGGTCGGGGGTGGGAACTGAAGCTTTCTTT.

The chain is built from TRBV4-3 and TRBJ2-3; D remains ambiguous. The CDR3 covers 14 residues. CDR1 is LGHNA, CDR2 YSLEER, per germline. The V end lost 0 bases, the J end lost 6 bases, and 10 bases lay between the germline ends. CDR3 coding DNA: TGCGCCAGCAGCCAAGATCTCTCCTGGGATACGCAGTATTTT. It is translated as CASSQDLSWDTQYF.

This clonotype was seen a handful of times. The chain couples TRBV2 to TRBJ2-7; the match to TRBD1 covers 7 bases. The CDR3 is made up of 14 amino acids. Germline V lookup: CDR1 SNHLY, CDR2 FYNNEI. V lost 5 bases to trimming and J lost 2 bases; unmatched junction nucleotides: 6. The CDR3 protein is CASSLQGFPYEQYF. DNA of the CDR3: TGTGCCAGCAGTCTACAGGGGTTCCCCTACGAGCAGTACTTC.